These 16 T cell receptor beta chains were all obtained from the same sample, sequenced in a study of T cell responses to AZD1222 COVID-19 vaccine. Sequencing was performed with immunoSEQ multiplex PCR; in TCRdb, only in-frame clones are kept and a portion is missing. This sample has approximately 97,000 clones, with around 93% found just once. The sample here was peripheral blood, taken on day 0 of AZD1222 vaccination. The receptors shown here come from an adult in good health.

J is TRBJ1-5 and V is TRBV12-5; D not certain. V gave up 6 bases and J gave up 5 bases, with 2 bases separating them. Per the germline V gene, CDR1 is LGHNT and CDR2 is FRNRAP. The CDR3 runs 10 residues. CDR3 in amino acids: CASGHQPQHF. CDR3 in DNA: TGTGCTAGTGGGCATCAGCCCCAGCATTTT.

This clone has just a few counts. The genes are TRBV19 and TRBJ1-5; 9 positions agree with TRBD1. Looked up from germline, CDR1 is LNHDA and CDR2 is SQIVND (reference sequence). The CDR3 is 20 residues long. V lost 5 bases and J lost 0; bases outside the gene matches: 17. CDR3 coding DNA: TGTGCCAGTAGTGAACCCAGTAGGACAGGGGCGGAAAATAGCAATCAGCCCCAGCATTTT. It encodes CASSEPSRTGAENSNQPQHF.

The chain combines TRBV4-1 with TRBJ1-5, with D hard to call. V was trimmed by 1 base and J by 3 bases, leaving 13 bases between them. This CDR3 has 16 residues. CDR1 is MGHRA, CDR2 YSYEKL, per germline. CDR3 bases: TGCGCCAGCAGCCAAGGGTTTGGGGAGAACAATCAGCCCCAGCATTTT. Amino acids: CASSQGFGENNQPQHF.

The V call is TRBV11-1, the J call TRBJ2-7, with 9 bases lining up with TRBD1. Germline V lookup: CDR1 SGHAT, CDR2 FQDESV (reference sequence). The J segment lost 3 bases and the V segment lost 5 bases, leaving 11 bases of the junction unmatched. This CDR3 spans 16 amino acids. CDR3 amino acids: CASSARGTGHVYEQYF. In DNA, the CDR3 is TGTGCCAGCAGCGCTAGGGGGACAGGGCACGTCTACGAGCAGTACTTC.

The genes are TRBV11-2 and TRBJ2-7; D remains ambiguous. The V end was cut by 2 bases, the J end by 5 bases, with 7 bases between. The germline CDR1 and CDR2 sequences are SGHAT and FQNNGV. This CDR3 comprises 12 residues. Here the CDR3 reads CASSLIPNEQYF. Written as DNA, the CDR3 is TGTGCCAGCAGCTTAATTCCCAACGAGCAGTACTTC.

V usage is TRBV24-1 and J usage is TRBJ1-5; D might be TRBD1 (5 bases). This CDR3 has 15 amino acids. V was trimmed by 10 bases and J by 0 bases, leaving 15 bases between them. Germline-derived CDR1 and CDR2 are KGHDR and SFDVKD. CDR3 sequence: CATPRGRCSNQPQHF. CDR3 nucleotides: TGTGCCACGCCCCGGGGCCGGTGTAGCAATCAGCCCCAGCATTTT.

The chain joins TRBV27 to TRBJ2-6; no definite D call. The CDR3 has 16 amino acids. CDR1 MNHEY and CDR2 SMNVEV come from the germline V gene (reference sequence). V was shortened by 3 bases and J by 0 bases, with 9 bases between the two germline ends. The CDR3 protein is CASSLQPSSGANVLTF. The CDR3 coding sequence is TGTGCCAGCAGTTTGCAACCCAGCTCTGGGGCCAACGTCCTGACTTTC.

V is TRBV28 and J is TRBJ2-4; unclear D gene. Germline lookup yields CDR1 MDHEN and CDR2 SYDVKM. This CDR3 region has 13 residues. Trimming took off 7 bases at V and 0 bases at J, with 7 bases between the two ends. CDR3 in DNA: TGTGCCAGCACTATTCAAGCCAAAAACATTCAGTACTTC. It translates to CASTIQAKNIQYF.

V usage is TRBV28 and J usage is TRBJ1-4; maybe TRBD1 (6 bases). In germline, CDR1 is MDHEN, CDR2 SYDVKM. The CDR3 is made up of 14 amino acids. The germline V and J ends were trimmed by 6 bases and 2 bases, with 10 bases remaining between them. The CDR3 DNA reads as TGTGCCAGCAGCAGCGGACAGACTAATGAAAAACTGTTTTTT. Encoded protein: CASSSGQTNEKLFF. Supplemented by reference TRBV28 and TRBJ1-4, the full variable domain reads DVKVTQSSRYLVKRTGEKVFLECVQDMDHENMFWYRQDPGLGLRLIYFSYDVKMKEKGDIPEGYSVSREKKERFSLILESASTNQTSMYLCASSSGQTNEKLFFGSGTQLSVL.

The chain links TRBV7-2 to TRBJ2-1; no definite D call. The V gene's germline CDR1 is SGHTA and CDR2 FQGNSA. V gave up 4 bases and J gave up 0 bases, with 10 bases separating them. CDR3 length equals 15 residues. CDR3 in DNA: TGTGCCAGCAGCTCCGACTCTAGCTCCTACAATGAGCAGTTCTTC. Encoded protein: CASSSDSSSYNEQFF.

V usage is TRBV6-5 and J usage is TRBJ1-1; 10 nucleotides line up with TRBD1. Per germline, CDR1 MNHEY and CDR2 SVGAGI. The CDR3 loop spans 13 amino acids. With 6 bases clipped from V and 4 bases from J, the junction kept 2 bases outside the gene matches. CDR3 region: CASRTGGVTEAFF. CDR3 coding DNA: TGTGCCAGCAGGACAGGGGGCGTCACTGAAGCTTTCTTT.

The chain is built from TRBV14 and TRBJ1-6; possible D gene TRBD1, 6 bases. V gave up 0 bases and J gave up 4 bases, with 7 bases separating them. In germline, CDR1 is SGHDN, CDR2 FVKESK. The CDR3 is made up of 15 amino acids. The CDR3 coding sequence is TGTGCCAGCAGCCAAGATCAGGGGTATAATTCACCCCTCCACTTT. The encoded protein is CASSQDQGYNSPLHF.

CDR3 loop: CASSFPGTGEKATQYF. CDR3 in DNA: TGTGCCAGCAGTTTCCCCGGGACAGGGGAAAAAGCTACGCAGTATTTT. The chain links TRBV27 to TRBJ2-3; TRBD1 agrees at 10 bases. The CDR3 is 16 residues long. The ends lost 3 bases at V and 8 bases at J; junction bases unmatched: 11. Per germline, CDR1 MNHEY and CDR2 SMNVEV (reference sequence).

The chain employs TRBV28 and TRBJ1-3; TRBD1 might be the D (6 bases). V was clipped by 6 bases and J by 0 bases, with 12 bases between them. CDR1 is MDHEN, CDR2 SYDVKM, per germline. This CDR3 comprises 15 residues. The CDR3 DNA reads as TGTGCCAGCAGGCTACAGGGCACCTCTGGAAACACCATATATTTT. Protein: CASRLQGTSGNTIYF.

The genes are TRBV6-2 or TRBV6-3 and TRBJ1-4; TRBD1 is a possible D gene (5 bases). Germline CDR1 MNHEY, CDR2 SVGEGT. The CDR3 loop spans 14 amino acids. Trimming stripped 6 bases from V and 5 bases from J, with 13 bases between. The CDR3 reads CASSPRDVNEKLFF. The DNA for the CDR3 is TGTGCCAGCAGCCCCCGGGACGTCAATGAAAAACTGTTTTTT.

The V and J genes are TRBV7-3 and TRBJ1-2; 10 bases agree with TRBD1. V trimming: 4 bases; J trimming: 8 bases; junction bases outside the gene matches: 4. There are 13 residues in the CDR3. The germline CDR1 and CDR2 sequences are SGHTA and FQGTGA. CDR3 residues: CASSSGQGRGYTF. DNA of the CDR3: TGTGCCAGCAGCTCGGGACAGGGGCGGGGCTACACCTTC.